Sequencing of this T cell receptor (beta chain) was carried out in a study of blood T cell repertoires in COVID-19. Looking at the study overall: The study drew acute and convalescent COVID-19 samples from the United States, Italy and Spain. From T cells, B-cell-depleted T cells, or PBMCs came the material, which was cDNA or gDNA.

The ends were cut back, 7 bases at V and 4 bases at J, with 15 bases in the middle. The length of the CDR3 is 14 residues. Germline loops: CDR1 ENHRY, CDR2 SYGVKD. As originally analysed: Reference gene primer amplification yielded estimated nucleated cell counts. Libraries were prepared by immunoSEQ multiplex PCR; TCRdb keeps only in-frame clonotypes and omits some of them. D and trimming come from the DNA, and the V and J calls and clone size come from that table. This sample has roughly 57,000 clones, with 75% to 95% found just once. This rearrangement joins TRBV10-3 to TRBJ2-3; a weak D match, TRBD1 (6 bases). This clonotype originated in a man of 80 years or more with acute or convalescent COVID-19. The sequenced sample consisted of peripheral blood. The CDR3 sequence: CAITPGRGADTQYF. For the CDR3, the DNA is TGTGCCATCACCCCGGGCAGGGGTGCAGATACGCAGTATTTT.